Sequencing of this T cell receptor beta chain was carried out in a study of cytomegalovirus exposure and HLA in healthy donors. The study's findings and limits: Several of the most significant clusters appeared, in a later analysis, to be linked to common viral pathogens. Highly shared sequence variants in one cluster were likely a sequencing artifact. CMV serostatus was the only immune exposure information that was available.

PCR involved 60 Vbeta and 13 Jbeta primers. Libraries were prepared by immunoSEQ multiplex PCR; TCRdb keeps only in-frame clonotypes and omits some of them. The sample has around 160,000 clones. There are 15 residues in the CDR3. The germline V gene encodes CDR1 SGHVS and CDR2 FNYEAQ. V lost 2 bases to trimming and J lost 7 bases; unmatched junction nucleotides: 8. Details on this clone: Its antigen is undetermined.

The source of this sequence is a woman in her forties or fifties in good health and CMV-seronegative. What was sequenced was PBMCs. The V call is TRBV7-6, the J call TRBJ1-5; 7 bases agree with TRBD1. CDR3 DNA: TGTGCCAGCAGCTTATCACAGGGGTTTGGCCAGCCCCAGCATTTT. Translating it yields CASSLSQGFGQPQHF.